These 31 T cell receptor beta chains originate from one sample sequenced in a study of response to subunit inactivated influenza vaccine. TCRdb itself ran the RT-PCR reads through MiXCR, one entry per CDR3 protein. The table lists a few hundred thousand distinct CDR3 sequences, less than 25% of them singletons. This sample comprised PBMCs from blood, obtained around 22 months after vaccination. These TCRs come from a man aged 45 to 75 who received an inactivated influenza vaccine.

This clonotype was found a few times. The DNA for the CDR3 is TGCGCCAGCAGCCAAGATGAAACAGGGACCACTGAAGCTTTCTTT. This sequence encodes CASSQDETGTTEAFF. The chain employs TRBV4-3 and TRBJ1-1; tentative D call: TRBD1 (6 bases). Trimming took 0 bases from V and 4 from J, leaving 12 bases between them. The germline CDR1 and CDR2 sequences are LGHNA and YSLEER. This CDR3 comprises 15 residues.

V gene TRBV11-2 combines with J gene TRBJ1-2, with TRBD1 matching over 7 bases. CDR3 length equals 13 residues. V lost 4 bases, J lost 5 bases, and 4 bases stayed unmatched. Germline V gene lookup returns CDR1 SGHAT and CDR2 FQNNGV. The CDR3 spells CASSSTGLYGYTF. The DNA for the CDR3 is TGTGCCAGCAGCTCGACAGGGTTATATGGCTACACCTTC. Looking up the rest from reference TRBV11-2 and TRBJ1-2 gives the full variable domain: EAGVAQSPRYKIIEKRQSVAFWCNPISGHATLYWYQQILGQGPKLLIQFQNNGVVDDSQLPKDRFSAERLKGVDSTLKIQPAKLEDSAVYLCASSSTGLYGYTFGSGTRLTVV.

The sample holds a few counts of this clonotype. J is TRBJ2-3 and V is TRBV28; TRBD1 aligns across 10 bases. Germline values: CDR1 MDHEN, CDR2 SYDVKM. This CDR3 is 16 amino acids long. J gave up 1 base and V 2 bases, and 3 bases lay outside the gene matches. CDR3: CASSLTGTGGTDTQYF. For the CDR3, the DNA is TGTGCCAGCAGTTTAACCGGGACAGGGGGCACAGATACGCAGTATTTT.

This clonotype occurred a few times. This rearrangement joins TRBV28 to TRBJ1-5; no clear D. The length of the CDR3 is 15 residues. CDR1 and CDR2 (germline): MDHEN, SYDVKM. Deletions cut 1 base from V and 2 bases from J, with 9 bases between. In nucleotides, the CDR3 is TGTGCCAGCAGTTTATACGGGGATGGCAATCAGCCCCAGCATTTT. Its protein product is CASSLYGDGNQPQHF.

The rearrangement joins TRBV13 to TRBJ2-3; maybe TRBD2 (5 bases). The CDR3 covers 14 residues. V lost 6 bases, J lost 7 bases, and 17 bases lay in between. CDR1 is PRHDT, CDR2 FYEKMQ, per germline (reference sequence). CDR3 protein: CASRLRLRRHTQYF. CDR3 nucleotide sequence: TGTGCCAGCAGATTAAGACTACGCCGTCATACGCAGTATTTT.

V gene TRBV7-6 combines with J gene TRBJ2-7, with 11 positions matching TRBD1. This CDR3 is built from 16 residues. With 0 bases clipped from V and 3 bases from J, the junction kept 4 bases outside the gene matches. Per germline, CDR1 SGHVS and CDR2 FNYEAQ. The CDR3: CASSLAGTGGNYEQYF. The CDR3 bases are TGTGCCAGCAGCTTAGCTGGGACAGGGGGAAACTACGAGCAGTACTTC. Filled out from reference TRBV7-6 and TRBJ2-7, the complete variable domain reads GAGVSQSPRYKVTKRGQDVALRCDPISGHVSLYWYRQALGQGPEFLTYFNYEAQQDKSGLPNDRFSAERPEGSISTLTIQRTEQRDSAMYRCASSLAGTGGNYEQYFGPGTRLTVT.

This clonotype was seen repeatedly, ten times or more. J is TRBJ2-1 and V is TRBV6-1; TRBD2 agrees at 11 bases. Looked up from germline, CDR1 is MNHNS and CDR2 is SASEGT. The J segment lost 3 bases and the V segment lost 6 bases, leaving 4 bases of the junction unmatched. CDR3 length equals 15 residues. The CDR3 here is CASSRGLAVYNEQFF. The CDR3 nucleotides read TGTGCCAGCAGCCGGGGACTAGCGGTCTACAATGAGCAGTTCTTC.

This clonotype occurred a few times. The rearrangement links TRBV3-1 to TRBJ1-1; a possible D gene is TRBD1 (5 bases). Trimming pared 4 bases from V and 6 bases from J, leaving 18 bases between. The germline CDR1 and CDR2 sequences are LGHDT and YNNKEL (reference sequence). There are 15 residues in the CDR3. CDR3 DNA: TGTGCCAGCAGCCCGACCGGGACGGCGATCCCTGAAGCTTTCTTT. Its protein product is CASSPTGTAIPEAFF.

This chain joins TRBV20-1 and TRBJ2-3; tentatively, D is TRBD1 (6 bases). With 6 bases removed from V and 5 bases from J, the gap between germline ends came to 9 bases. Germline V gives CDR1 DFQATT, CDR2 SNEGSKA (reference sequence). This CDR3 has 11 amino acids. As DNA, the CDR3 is TGCAGTGCCCTACAGGGAGATACGCAGTATTTT. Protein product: CSALQGDTQYF.

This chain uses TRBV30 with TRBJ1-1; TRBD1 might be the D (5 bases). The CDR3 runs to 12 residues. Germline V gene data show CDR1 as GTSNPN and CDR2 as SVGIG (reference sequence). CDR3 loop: CVTRWGDTEAFF. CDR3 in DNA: TGTGTGACGAGGTGGGGGGACACTGAAGCTTTCTTT. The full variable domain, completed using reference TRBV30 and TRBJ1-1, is SQTIHQWPATLVQPVGSPLSLECTVEGTSNPNLYWYRQAAGRGLQLLFYSVGIGQISSEVPQNLSASRPQDRQFILSSKKLLLSDSGFYLCVTRWGDTEAFFGQGTRLTVV.

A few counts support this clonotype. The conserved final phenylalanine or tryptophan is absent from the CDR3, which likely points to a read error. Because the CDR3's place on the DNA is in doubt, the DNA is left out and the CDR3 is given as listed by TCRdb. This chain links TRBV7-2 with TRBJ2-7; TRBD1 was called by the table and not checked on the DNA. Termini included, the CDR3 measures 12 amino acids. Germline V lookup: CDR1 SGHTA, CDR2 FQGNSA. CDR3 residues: CASSSWGVSPTI.

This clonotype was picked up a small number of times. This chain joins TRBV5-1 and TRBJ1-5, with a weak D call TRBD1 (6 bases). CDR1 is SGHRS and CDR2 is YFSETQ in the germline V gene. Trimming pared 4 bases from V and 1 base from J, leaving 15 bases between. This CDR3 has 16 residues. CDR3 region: CASSPNGQTSNQPQHF. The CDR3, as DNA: TGCGCCAGCAGCCCCAACGGACAGACAAGCAATCAGCCCCAGCATTTT.

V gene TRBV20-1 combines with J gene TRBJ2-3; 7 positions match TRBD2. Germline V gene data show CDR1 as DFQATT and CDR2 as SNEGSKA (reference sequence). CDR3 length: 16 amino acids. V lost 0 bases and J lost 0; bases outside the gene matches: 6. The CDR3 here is CSARDWRGTSTDTQYF. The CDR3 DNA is TGCAGTGCTAGAGATTGGCGGGGGACTAGCACAGATACGCAGTATTTT.

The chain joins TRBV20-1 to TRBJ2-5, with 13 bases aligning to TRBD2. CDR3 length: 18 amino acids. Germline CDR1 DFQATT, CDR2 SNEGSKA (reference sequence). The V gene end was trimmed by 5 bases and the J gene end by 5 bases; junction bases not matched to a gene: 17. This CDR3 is CSAVVGWTSGRKRETQYF. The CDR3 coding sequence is TGCAGTGCTGTCGTGGGGTGGACTAGCGGGAGAAAGAGGGAGACCCAGTACTTC.

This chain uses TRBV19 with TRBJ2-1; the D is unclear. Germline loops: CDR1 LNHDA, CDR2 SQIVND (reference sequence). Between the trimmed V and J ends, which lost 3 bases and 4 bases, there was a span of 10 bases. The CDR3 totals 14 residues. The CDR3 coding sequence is TGTGCCAGTAGTATTCTTCTGTCTTACAATGAGCAGTTCTTC. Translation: CASSILLSYNEQFF.

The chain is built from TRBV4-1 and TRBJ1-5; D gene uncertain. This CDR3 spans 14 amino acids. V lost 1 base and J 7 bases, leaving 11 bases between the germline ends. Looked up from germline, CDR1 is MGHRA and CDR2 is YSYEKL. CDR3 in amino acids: CASSQGGRRQPQHF. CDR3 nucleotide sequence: TGCGCCAGCAGCCAAGGAGGGCGGAGACAGCCCCAGCATTTT.

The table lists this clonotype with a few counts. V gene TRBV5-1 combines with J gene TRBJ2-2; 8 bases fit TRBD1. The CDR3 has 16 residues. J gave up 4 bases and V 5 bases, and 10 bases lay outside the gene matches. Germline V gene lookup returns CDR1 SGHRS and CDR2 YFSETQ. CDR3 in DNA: TGCGCCAGCAGTTTTACCGGACAGGGACCCACCGGGGAGCTGTTTTTT. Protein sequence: CASSFTGQGPTGELFF.

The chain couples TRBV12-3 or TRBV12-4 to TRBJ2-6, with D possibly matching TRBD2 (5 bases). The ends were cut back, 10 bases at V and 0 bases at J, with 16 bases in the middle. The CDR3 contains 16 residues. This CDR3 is CAIAGVVSSGANVLTF. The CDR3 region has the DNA TGTGCCATCGCCGGGGTGGTTTCCTCTGGGGCCAACGTCCTGACTTTC.

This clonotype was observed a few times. The CDR3 is CSARRGLGTQYF. The CDR3 nucleotides are TGCAGTGCTAGGAGGGGGCTGGGTACGCAGTATTTT. The rearrangement links TRBV20-1 to TRBJ2-3, with TRBD1 identical over 7 bases. Germline CDR1 is DFQATT and CDR2 is SNEGSKA (reference sequence). Trimming took 3 bases from V and 8 from J; bases not matched to a gene: 5. This CDR3 contains 12 residues.

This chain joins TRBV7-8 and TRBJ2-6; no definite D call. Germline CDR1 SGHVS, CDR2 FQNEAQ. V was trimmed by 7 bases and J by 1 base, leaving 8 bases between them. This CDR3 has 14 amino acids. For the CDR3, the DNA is TGTGCCAGCAAGTCCGCTTCTGGGGCCAACGTCCTGACTTTC. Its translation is CASKSASGANVLTF. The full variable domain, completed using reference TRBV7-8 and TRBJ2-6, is GAGVSQSPRYKVAKRGQDVALRCDPISGHVSLFWYQQALGQGPEFLTYFQNEAQLDKSGLPSDRFFAERPEGSVSTLKIQRTQQEDSAVYLCASKSASGANVLTFGAGSRLTVL.

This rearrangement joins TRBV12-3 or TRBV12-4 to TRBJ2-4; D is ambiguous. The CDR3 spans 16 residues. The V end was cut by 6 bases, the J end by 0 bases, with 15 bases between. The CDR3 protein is CASSATTNLAKNIQYF. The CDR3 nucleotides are TGTGCCAGCAGCGCGACCACTAACTTAGCCAAAAACATTCAGTACTTC.

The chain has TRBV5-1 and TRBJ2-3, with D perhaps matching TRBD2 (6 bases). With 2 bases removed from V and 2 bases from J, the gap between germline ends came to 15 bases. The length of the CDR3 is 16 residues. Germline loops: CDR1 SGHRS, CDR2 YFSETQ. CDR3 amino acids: CASSFGYRGLTDTQYF. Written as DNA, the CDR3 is TGCGCCAGCAGCTTTGGTTATCGGGGACTCACAGATACGCAGTATTTT. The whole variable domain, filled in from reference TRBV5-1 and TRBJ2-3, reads KAGVTQTPRYLIKTRGQQVTLSCSPISGHRSVSWYQQTPGQGLQFLFEYFSETQRNKGNFPGRFSGRQFSNSRSEMNVSTLELGDSALYLCASSFGYRGLTDTQYFGPGTRLTVL.

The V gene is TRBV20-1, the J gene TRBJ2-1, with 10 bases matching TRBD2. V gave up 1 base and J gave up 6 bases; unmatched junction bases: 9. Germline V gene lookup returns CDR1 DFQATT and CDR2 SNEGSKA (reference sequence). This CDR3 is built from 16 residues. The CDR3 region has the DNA TGCAGTGCTAGAGTTCCCCTAGCGGGAGTAGGCAATGAGCAGTTCTTC. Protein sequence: CSARVPLAGVGNEQFF.

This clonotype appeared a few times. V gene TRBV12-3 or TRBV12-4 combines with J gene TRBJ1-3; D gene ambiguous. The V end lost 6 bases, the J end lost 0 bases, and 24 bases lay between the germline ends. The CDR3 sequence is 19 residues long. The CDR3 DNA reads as TGTGCCAGCAGCCCCGGGATATACCGTTCCCCTCTCTCTGGAAACACCATATATTTT. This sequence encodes CASSPGIYRSPLSGNTIYF.

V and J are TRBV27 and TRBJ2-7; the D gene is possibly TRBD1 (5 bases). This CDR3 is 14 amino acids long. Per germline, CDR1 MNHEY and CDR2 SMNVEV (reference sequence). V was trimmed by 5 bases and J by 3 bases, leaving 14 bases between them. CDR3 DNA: TGTGCCAGCAGTCTGGTGAGCACAGGCTACGAGCAGTACTTC. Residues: CASSLVSTGYEQYF.

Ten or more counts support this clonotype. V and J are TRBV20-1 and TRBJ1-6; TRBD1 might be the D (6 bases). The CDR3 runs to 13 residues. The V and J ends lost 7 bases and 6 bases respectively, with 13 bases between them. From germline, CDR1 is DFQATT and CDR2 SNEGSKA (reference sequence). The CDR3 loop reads CSVGGLSNSPLHF. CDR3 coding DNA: TGCAGTGTCGGGGGGCTAAGTAATTCACCCCTCCACTTT.

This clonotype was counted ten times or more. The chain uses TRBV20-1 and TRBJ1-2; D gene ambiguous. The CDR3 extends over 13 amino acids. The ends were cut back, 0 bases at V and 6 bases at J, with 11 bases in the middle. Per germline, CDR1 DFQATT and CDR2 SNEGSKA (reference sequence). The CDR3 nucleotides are TGCAGTGCTAGAGATCCCGTGAAAGATGGCTACACCTTC. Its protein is CSARDPVKDGYTF.

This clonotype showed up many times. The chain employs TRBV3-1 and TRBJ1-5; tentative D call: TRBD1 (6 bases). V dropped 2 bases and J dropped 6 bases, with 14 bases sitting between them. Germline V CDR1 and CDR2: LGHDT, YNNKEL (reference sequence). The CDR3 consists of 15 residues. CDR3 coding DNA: TGTGCCAGCAGCCAAAAACCAGGGGCATCTCAGCCCCAGCATTTT. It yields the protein CASSQKPGASQPQHF.

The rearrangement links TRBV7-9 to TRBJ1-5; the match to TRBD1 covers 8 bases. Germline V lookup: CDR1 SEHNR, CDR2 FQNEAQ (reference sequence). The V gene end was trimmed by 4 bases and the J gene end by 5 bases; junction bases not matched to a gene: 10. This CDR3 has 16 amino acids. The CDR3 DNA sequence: TGTGCCAGCAGCTCCTACGCGGGACAGGTGGATCAGCCCCAGCATTTT. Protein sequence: CASSSYAGQVDQPQHF.

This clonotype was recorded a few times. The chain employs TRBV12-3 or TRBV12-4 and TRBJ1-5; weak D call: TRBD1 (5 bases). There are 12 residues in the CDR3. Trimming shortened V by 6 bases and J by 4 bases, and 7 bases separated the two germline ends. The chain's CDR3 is CASREGNQPQHF. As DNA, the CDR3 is TGTGCCAGCAGGGAGGGGAATCAGCCCCAGCATTTT.

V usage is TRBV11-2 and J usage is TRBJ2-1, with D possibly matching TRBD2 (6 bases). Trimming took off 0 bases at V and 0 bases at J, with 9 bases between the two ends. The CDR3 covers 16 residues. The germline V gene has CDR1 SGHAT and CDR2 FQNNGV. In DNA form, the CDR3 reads TGTGCCAGCAGCTTAGATGGAGGGAGCTCCTACAATGAGCAGTTCTTC. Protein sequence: CASSLDGGSSYNEQFF.